This T cell receptor beta chain was documented in a study of CD4 T cells in relation to SARS-CoV-2 and coronaviruses. Study-wide context: TCR beta CDR3s were sequenced after 10-day antigen culture of PBMCs. No peptide or an HIV-1 Nef peptide pool served as negative control. Regarding the study as a whole: This crossreactivity analysis covered spike protein alone, no other viral proteins.

CD4+ T cells from unexposed donors were obtained before the COVID-19 pandemic (2011-2018). Isolation of CD4+ T cells took place after approximately 11 days in culture. Unexposed-donor CD4+ T cells were probed with SARS-CoV-2 S/N and four cold-coronavirus spikes, cells permitting. Germline values: CDR1 SGHDN, CDR2 FVKESK. V was pared by 1 base and J by 12 bases, with 9 bases of the junction left unmatched. CDR3 length: 13 residues. Note on this clone: Its cognate antigen is unknown.

Sequencing used immunoSEQ multiplex PCR; TCRdb keeps in-frame clones, though not all of them. Of roughly 21,000 clones in the sample, approximately 80% were seen once. The rearrangement uses TRBV14 and TRBJ2-7; 7 nucleotides align to TRBD2. The TCR originated in a human donor in good health. Sequencing input: CD4+ T cells from PBMCs, cultured in vitro. The CDR3 spells CASSQGQREVPYF. CDR3 coding DNA: TGTGCCAGCAGCCAAGGGCAACGGGAGGTGCCGTACTTC.